This T cell receptor (beta chain) originates from a study of CD8+ T cells in alopecia areata. RNA was extracted and reverse transcribed into cDNA as the sequencing template. The assay was immunoSEQ multiplex PCR, and TCRdb's table has in-frame clones only and misses some. Seen here are some 200,000 clones, around 50% observed once, and the top ten hold roughly 14%. As regards this clone: What it binds is unknown.

Whole-study results and caveats: Alopecia totalis/universalis scalp especially showed more expanded CD8+ clones than normal scalp. Sharing of TCR sequences between patients (possibly for HLA-related reasons) was less clear than in mice.

The CDR3 length is 14 residues. Trimming cost V 4 bases and J 1 base; bases outside gene matches: 2. Per germline, CDR1 LNHDA and CDR2 SQIVND (reference sequence). The receptor was derived from a human donor with alopecia areata. The chain combines TRBV19 with TRBJ2-7; 9 bases are a match to TRBD2. The specimen was CD4+ T cells sorted from blood, collected at week 0. The CDR3 here is CASSTLAGSYEQYF. CDR3 sequence (DNA): TGTGCCAGTAGTACTCTAGCGGGGTCCTACGAGCAGTACTTC.